This T cell receptor beta chain was sequenced for a study of T cell responses to AZD1222 COVID-19 vaccine. General study findings and limits: Rises in breadth and depth of Spike-specific TCRs came after two AZD1222 doses.

Some clones are missing from TCRdb's copy, which holds only in-frame ones; the method was immunoSEQ multiplex PCR. The table records some 150,000 clones, 90% to 95% of them present only once. In the case of this clone: The antigen is undetermined.

This receptor was identified in an adult who received the AZD1222 COVID-19 vaccine. The sequenced sample was peripheral blood, obtained 28 days after the second AZD1222 dose.

DNA of the CDR3: TGTGCCAGCAGCCTCTTTTCTGGGACAGGGGGTCTCAATCAGCCCCAGCATTTT. Encoded protein: CASSLFSGTGGLNQPQHF. The J gene is TRBJ1-5, the V gene TRBV7-6; 11 bases fit TRBD1. This CDR3 is built from 18 residues. Germline trimming cut 5 bases from V and 3 bases from J; bases unmatched to any gene: 12. CDR1 SGHVS and CDR2 FNYEAQ come from the germline V gene.